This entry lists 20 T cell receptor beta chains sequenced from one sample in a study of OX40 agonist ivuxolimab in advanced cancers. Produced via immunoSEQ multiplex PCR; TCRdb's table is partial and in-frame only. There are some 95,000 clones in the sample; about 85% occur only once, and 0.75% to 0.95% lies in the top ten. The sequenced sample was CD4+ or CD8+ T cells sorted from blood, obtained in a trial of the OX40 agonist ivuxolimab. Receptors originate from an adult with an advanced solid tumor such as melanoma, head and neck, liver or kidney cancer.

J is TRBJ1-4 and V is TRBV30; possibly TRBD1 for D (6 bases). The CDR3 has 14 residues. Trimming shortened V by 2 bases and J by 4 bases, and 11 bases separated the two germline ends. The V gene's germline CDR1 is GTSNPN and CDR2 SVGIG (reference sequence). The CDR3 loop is CAWSRAGDNEKLFF. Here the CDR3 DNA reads TGTGCCTGGAGTAGAGCAGGGGATAATGAAAAACTGTTTTTT.

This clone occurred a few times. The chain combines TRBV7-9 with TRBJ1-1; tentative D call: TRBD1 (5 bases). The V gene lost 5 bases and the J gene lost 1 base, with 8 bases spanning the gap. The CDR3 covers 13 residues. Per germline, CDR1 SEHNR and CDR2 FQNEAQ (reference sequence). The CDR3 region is CASSPTANTEAFF. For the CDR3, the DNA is TGTGCCAGCAGCCCGACAGCGAACACTGAAGCTTTCTTT.

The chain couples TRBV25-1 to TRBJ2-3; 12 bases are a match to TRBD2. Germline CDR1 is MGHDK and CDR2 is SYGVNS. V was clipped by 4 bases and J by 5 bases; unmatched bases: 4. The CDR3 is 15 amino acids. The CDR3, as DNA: TGTGCCAGCAGTGTCGGACTAGCGGGACTAGATACGCAGTATTTT. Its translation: CASSVGLAGLDTQYF.

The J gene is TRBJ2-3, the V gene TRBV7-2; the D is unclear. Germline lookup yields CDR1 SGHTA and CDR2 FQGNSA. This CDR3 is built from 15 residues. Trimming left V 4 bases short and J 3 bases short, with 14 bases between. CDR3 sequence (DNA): TGTGCCAGCAGCTCCGGGCCCTTAGGAACAGATACGCAGTATTTT. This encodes CASSSGPLGTDTQYF.

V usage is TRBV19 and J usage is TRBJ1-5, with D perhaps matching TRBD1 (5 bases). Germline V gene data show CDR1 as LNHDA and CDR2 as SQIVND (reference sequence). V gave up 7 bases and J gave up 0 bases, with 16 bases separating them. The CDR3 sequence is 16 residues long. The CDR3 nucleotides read TGTGCCAGTACTAGGGGAGGTTGGCTTAGCAATCAGCCCCAGCATTTT. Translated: CASTRGGWLSNQPQHF.

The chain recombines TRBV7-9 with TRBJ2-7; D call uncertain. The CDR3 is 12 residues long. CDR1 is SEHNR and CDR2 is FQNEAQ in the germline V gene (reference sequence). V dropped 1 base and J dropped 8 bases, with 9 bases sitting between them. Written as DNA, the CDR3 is TGTGCCAGCAGCTTAGGGGATGCGAAGCAGTACTTC. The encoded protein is CASSLGDAKQYF.

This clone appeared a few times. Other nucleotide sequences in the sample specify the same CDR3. The DNA of the CDR3 is TGTGCCAGCAGCTTCAATTCTGGAAACACCATATATTTT. This sequence encodes CASSFNSGNTIYF. The chain employs TRBV5-4 and TRBJ1-3; D not certain. Deletions cut 2 bases from V and 1 base from J, with 4 bases between. This CDR3 contains 13 residues. The germline gives CDR1 SGHNT, CDR2 YYREEE (reference sequence).

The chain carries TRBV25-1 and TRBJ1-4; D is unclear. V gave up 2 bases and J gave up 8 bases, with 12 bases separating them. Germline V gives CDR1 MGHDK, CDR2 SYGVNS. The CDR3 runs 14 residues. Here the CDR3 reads CASSERGGREKLFF. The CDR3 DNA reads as TGTGCCAGCAGTGAACGAGGAGGGAGGGAAAAACTGTTTTTT.

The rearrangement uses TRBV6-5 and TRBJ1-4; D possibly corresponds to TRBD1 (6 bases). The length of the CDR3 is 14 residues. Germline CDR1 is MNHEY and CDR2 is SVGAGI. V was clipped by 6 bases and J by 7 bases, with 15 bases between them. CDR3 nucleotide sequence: TGTGCCAGCAGCCGGGACACGGGAGGTGAAAAACTGTTTTTT. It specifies CASSRDTGGEKLFF.

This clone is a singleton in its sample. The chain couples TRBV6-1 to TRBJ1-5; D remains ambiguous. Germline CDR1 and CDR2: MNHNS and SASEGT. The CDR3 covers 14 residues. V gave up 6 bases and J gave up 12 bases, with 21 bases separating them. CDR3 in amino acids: CASRADTGILSQHF. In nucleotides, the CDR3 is TGTGCCAGCAGGGCCGATACCGGGATCCTGAGCCAGCATTTT.

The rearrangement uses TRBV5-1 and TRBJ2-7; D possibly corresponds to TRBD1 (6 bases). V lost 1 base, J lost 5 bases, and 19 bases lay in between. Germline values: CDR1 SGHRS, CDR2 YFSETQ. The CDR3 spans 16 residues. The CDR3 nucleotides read TGCGCCAGCAGCTTGAGTCTTTCAGGGGTAGGGGACGAGCAGTACTTC. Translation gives CASSLSLSGVGDEQYF.

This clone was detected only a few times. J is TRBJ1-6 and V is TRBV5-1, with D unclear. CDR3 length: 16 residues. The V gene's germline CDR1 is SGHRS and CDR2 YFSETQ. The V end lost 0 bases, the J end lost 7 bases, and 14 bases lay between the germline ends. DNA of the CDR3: TGCGCCAGCAGCTTGGGAGAATCTCGGGCCAATTCACCCCTCCACTTT. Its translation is CASSLGESRANSPLHF. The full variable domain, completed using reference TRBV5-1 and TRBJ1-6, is KAGVTQTPRYLIKTRGQQVTLSCSPISGHRSVSWYQQTPGQGLQFLFEYFSETQRNKGNFPGRFSGRQFSNSRSEMNVSTLELGDSALYLCASSLGESRANSPLHFGNGTRLTVT.

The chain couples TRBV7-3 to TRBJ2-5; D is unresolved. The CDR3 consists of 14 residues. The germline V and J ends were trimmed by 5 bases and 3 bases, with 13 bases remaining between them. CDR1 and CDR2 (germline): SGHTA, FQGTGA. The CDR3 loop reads CASSPGPAKETQYF. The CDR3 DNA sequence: TGTGCCAGCAGCCCAGGCCCTGCCAAAGAGACCCAGTACTTC.

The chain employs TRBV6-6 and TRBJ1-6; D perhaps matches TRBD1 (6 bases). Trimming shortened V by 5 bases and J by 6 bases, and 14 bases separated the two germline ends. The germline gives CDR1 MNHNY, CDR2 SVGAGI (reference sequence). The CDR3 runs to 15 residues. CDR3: CASSPQDRVNSPLHF. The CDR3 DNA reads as TGTGCCAGCAGTCCTCAGGACAGAGTTAATTCACCCCTCCACTTT.

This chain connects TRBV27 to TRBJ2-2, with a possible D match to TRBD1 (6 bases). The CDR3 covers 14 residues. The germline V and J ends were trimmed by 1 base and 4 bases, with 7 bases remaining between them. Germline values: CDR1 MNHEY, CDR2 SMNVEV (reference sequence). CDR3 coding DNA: TGTGCCAGCAGTTTATACAGGGTCACCGGGGAGCTGTTTTTT. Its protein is CASSLYRVTGELFF.

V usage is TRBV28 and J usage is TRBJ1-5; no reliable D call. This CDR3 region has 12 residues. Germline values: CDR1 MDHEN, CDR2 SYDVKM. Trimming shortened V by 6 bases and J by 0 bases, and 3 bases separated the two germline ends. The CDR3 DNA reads TGTGCCAGCAGGTATAGCAATCAGCCCCAGCATTTT. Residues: CASRYSNQPQHF. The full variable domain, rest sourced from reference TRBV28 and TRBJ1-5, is DVKVTQSSRYLVKRTGEKVFLECVQDMDHENMFWYRQDPGLGLRLIYFSYDVKMKEKGDIPEGYSVSREKKERFSLILESASTNQTSMYLCASRYSNQPQHFGDGTRLSIL.

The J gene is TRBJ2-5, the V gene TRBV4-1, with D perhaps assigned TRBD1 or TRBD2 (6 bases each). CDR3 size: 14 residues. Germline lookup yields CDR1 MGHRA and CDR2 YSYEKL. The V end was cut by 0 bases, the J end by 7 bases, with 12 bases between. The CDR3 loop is CASSQDGGRGTQYF. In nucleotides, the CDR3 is TGCGCCAGCAGCCAAGATGGGGGGCGTGGGACCCAGTACTTC.

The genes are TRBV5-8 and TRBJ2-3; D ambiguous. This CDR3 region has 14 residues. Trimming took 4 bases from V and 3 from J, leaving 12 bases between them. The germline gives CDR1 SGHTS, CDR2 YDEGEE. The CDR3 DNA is TGTGCCAGCAGCAACCCCGTGGGAACAGATACGCAGTATTTT. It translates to CASSNPVGTDTQYF.

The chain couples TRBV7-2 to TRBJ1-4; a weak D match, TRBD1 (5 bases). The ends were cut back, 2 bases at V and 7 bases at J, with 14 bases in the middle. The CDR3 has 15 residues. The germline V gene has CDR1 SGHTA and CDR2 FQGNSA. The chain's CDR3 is CASSLQGRGSEKLFF. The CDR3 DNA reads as TGTGCCAGCAGCTTACAGGGAAGGGGTAGTGAAAAACTGTTTTTT.

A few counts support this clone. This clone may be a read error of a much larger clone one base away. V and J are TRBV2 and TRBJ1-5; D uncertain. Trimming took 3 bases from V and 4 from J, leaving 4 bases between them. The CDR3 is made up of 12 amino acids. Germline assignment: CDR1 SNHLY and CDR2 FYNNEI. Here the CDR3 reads CASSDRNQPQHF. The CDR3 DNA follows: TGTGCCAGCAGTGACAGGAATCAGCCCCAGCATTTT.